This TCR beta chain was sequenced for a study of OX40 agonist ivuxolimab in advanced cancers. Background on the study: Allowance was made for prior anti-PD-1, anti-PD-L1 or anti-CTLA-4 therapy, and around 44% had some.

Germline CDR1 and CDR2: SGHRS and YFSETQ. Trimming removed 0 bases from V and 6 bases from J; junction bases left unmatched: 6. CDR3 length equals 15 residues. Assay used: immunoSEQ multiplex PCR; TCRdb lists only in-frame clones, some missing. The repertoire has some 66,000 clones, about four fifths of them found once; the top ten carry approximately 2.5%. A word on this clone: Antigen specificity is unknown.

Study outcomes and limitations: Relative to CD4+, CD8+ T cells held more expanded clones on average. Among patients with partial responses at 0.1-3.0 mg/kg, clonal expansion was among the lowest. Circulating CD4+ and CD8+ T cells showed clonal expansion by week 6 at 0.1 to 3.0 mg/kg.

The sequences come from CD4+ or CD8+ T cells sorted from blood, collected in a trial of the OX40 agonist ivuxolimab. This rearrangement joins TRBV5-1 to TRBJ2-1; TRBD1 aligns across 7 bases. This TCR was sampled from an adult with an advanced solid tumor such as melanoma, head and neck, liver or kidney cancer. CDR3: CASSLVSGGANEQFF. As DNA, the CDR3 is TGCGCCAGCAGCTTGGTTTCAGGGGGTGCCAATGAGCAGTTCTTC.